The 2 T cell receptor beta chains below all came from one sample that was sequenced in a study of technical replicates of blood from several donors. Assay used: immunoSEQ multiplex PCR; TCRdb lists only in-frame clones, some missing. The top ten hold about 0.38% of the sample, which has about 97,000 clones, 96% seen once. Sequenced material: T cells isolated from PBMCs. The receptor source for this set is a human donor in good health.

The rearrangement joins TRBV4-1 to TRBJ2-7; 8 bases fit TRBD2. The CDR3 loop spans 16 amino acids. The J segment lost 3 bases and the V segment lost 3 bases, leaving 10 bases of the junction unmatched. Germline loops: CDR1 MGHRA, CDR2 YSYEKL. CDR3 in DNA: TGCGCCAGCAGCCACCAGTCGGCTAGCGGGCACTACGAGCAGTACTTC. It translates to CASSHQSASGHYEQYF.

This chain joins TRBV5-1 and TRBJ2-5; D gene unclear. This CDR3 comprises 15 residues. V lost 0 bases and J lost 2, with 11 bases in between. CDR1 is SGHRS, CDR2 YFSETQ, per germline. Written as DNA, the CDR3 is TGCGCCAGCAGCTTGGCCAGAATTCCTCAAGAGACCCAGTACTTC. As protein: CASSLARIPQETQYF.